Presented here are 23 T cell receptor beta chains from one specimen sequenced in a study of T cell responses to AZD1222 COVID-19 vaccine. The repertoire was sequenced with immunoSEQ multiplex PCR; TCRdb's copy has only in-frame clones and lacks some. Counted here are more than 75,000 clones, about 90% occurring once; the ten biggest clones make up roughly 4.9%. Sequencing used peripheral blood, obtained on day 0 of AZD1222 vaccination. These receptors were taken from an adult in good health.

V usage is TRBV30 and J usage is TRBJ1-2; tentatively, D is TRBD1 (5 bases). V lost 0 bases and J 4 bases, leaving 9 bases between the germline ends. CDR1 and CDR2 from the germline V gene are GTSNPN and SVGIG (reference sequence). The CDR3 runs 13 residues. The CDR3: CAWSVGGAYGYTF. The CDR3 DNA is TGTGCCTGGAGTGTAGGAGGGGCCTATGGCTACACCTTC.

V gene TRBV11-3 combines with J gene TRBJ2-3; 7 nucleotides match TRBD1. After removal of 3 bases from V and 1 base from J, the junction contained 1 base not matched to a gene. Per germline, CDR1 SGHNT and CDR2 YENEEA. CDR3 size: 14 residues. CDR3 coding DNA: TGTGCCAGCAGCTTCGACAGGGGCACAGATACGCAGTATTTT. It translates to CASSFDRGTDTQYF.

This chain joins TRBV11-2 and TRBJ2-2, with a possible D match to TRBD1 (6 bases). The CDR3 is 13 amino acids. CDR1 is SGHAT and CDR2 is FQNNGV in the germline V gene. The CDR3 sequence: CATYRANTGELFF. CDR3 coding DNA: TGTGCGACCTACAGGGCGAACACCGGGGAGCTGTTTTTT.

V is TRBV9 and J is TRBJ1-4, with 7 bases matching TRBD1. The CDR3 runs 15 residues. Germline loops: CDR1 SGDLS, CDR2 YYNGEE. Trimming removed 0 bases from V and 5 bases from J; junction bases left unmatched: 4. This CDR3 reads CASSVDPQGNEKLFF. Here the CDR3 DNA reads TGTGCCAGCAGCGTAGATCCACAGGGGAATGAAAAACTGTTTTTT.

The chain links TRBV20-1 to TRBJ2-3; perhaps TRBD2 as D (5 bases). The length of the CDR3 is 14 residues. With 3 bases removed from V and 0 bases from J, the gap between germline ends came to 10 bases. Germline V lookup: CDR1 DFQATT, CDR2 SNEGSKA (reference sequence). CDR3 loop: CSASSEVSTDTQYF. In DNA form, the CDR3 reads TGCAGTGCTAGTAGCGAGGTTAGCACAGATACGCAGTATTTT.

The CDR3 nucleotides are TGTGCCAGCAGTTCCCTCGGACAGACTGAAGCTTTCTTT. It specifies CASSSLGQTEAFF. The J gene is TRBJ1-1, the V gene TRBV28, with TRBD1 as a possible D gene (6 bases). The CDR3 runs 13 residues. Trimming took off 4 bases at V and 5 bases at J, with 11 bases between the two ends. Germline V lookup: CDR1 MDHEN, CDR2 SYDVKM. Supplemented by reference TRBV28 and TRBJ1-1, the full variable domain reads DVKVTQSSRYLVKRTGEKVFLECVQDMDHENMFWYRQDPGLGLRLIYFSYDVKMKEKGDIPEGYSVSREKKERFSLILESASTNQTSMYLCASSSLGQTEAFFGQGTRLTVV.

The chain is built from TRBV11-2 and TRBJ2-5; unclear D gene. This CDR3 is built from 13 residues. The ends were cut back, 1 base at V and 2 bases at J, with 5 bases in the middle. Germline lookup yields CDR1 SGHAT and CDR2 FQNNGV. The CDR3 protein is CASSLGLQETQYF. CDR3 bases: TGTGCCAGCAGCTTAGGTCTACAAGAGACCCAGTACTTC.

The rearrangement links TRBV6-2 or TRBV6-3 to TRBJ2-7, with D tentatively TRBD2 (5 bases). Germline CDR1 MNHEY, CDR2 SVGEGT. Trimming shortened V by 5 bases and J by 3 bases, and 8 bases separated the two germline ends. The CDR3 spans 12 residues. In DNA, the CDR3 is TGTGCCAGCAGTCTAGCATTCTACGAGCAGTACTTC. Its translation is CASSLAFYEQYF.

This clone was picked up a small number of times. The V and J genes are TRBV7-9 and TRBJ2-7; no clear D. Trimming removed 1 base from V and 6 bases from J, with 10 bases in between. The CDR3 totals 13 residues. Germline-derived CDR1 and CDR2 are SEHNR and FQNEAQ (reference sequence). CDR3 sequence (DNA): TGTGCCAGCAGCTTAGGGTTTTCGGCCGAGCAGTACTTC. This encodes CASSLGFSAEQYF. Supplemented by reference TRBV7-9 and TRBJ2-7, the full variable domain reads DTGVSQNPRHKITKRGQNVTFRCDPISEHNRLYWYRQTLGQGPEFLTYFQNEAQLEKSRLLSDRFSAERPKGSFSTLEIQRTEQGDSAMYLCASSLGFSAEQYFGPGTRLTVT.

A single count supports this clone. J is TRBJ2-3 and V is TRBV27; a weak D match, TRBD1 (5 bases). The V gene lost 2 bases and the J gene lost 2 bases, with 8 bases spanning the gap. The CDR3 covers 14 residues. Germline-derived CDR1 and CDR2 are MNHEY and SMNVEV (reference sequence). The CDR3 DNA reads TGTGCCAGCAGTTTACAGGGCAACACAGATACGCAGTATTTT. This codes for CASSLQGNTDTQYF.

The chain recombines TRBV7-2 with TRBJ2-7, with 7 positions matching TRBD1. The CDR3 is 15 residues long. The germline V gene has CDR1 SGHTA and CDR2 FQGNSA. With V trimmed by 4 bases and J by 1 base, 7 bases remained unmatched. The CDR3, as DNA: TGTGCCAGCAGCTACCACCCGGGACAGTCCTACGAGCAGTACTTC. Encoded protein: CASSYHPGQSYEQYF.

The V gene is TRBV7-2, the J gene TRBJ1-3; D perhaps matches TRBD1 (6 bases). V was cut by 1 base and J by 0 bases, with 7 bases left in between. The germline CDR1 and CDR2 sequences are SGHTA and FQGNSA. The CDR3 runs to 15 residues. CDR3 in DNA: TGTGCCAGCAGCTTAGAGGGGGGCTCTGGAAACACCATATATTTT. Translation gives CASSLEGGSGNTIYF.

The chain has TRBV2 and TRBJ2-7, with D perhaps matching TRBD1 (5 bases). The V and J ends lost 1 base and 8 bases respectively, with 9 bases between them. The CDR3 loop spans 12 amino acids. CDR1 is SNHLY and CDR2 is FYNNEI in the germline V gene. The CDR3 sequence is CASSEGQTQQYF. DNA of the CDR3: TGTGCCAGCAGTGAAGGACAGACCCAGCAGTACTTC.

The chain joins TRBV7-9 to TRBJ2-2; D may be TRBD1 or TRBD2 (5 bases each). The CDR3 length is 14 residues. The V and J ends lost 3 bases and 4 bases respectively, with 9 bases between them. Germline V CDR1 and CDR2: SEHNR, FQNEAQ (reference sequence). The CDR3 DNA reads as TGTGCCAGCAGCTTGGGGACCGCCACCGGGGAGCTGTTTTTT. Translated, it gives CASSLGTATGELFF. The full variable domain, completed using reference TRBV7-9 and TRBJ2-2, is DTGVSQNPRHKITKRGQNVTFRCDPISEHNRLYWYRQTLGQGPEFLTYFQNEAQLEKSRLLSDRFSAERPKGSFSTLEIQRTEQGDSAMYLCASSLGTATGELFFGEGSRLTVL.

The chain joins TRBV11-2 to TRBJ2-1, with D unresolved. CDR3 length: 14 residues. V lost 7 bases and J lost 0, with 10 bases in between. Germline V lookup: CDR1 SGHAT, CDR2 FQNNGV. The CDR3 region is CASTTVHSYNEQFF. CDR3 in DNA: TGTGCCAGCACTACAGTGCACTCCTACAATGAGCAGTTCTTC. Full variable domain (outside the CDR3, taken from reference TRBV11-2 and TRBJ2-1): EAGVAQSPRYKIIEKRQSVAFWCNPISGHATLYWYQQILGQGPKLLIQFQNNGVVDDSQLPKDRFSAERLKGVDSTLKIQPAKLEDSAVYLCASTTVHSYNEQFFGPGTRLTVL.

The chain uses TRBV18 and TRBJ1-1, with a tentative D call TRBD1 (5 bases). Trimming stripped 5 bases from V and 0 bases from J, with 10 bases between. CDR3 length: 14 residues. CDR1 and CDR2 from the germline V gene are KGHSH and LQKENI. Written as DNA, the CDR3 is TGTGCCAGCTCAAGTGCAGGGATGAACACTGAAGCTTTCTTT. It encodes CASSSAGMNTEAFF.

The chain links TRBV27 to TRBJ2-1; 7 bases map to TRBD2. The CDR3 runs to 14 residues. The V gene end was trimmed by 5 bases and the J gene end by 2 bases; junction bases not matched to a gene: 3. Germline V gives CDR1 MNHEY, CDR2 SMNVEV (reference sequence). CDR3 region: CASSPGLTYNEQFF. The CDR3 DNA reads TGTGCCAGCAGTCCGGGACTAACCTACAATGAGCAGTTCTTC.

V gene TRBV6-2 or TRBV6-3 combines with J gene TRBJ2-2; no definite D call. The germline V and J ends were trimmed by 2 bases and 2 bases, with 9 bases remaining between them. Germline V gene data show CDR1 as MNHEY and CDR2 as SVGEGT. The length of the CDR3 is 15 residues. The CDR3 region has the DNA TGTGCCAGCAGTTACCCGGGTAGCAACACCGGGGAGCTGTTTTTT. Its translation: CASSYPGSNTGELFF.

This clone appeared a single time. The genes are TRBV7-2 and TRBJ2-7; TRBD2 aligns across 7 bases. The CDR3 has 15 residues. V gave up 0 bases and J gave up 2 bases; unmatched junction bases: 4. CDR1 and CDR2 from the germline V gene are SGHTA and FQGNSA. The CDR3 loop reads CASSLAGGGTYEQYF. For the CDR3, the DNA is TGTGCCAGCAGCTTAGCCGGGGGAGGGACCTACGAGCAGTACTTC.

V is TRBV2 and J is TRBJ1-1; D possibly corresponds to TRBD1 (5 bases). The germline gives CDR1 SNHLY, CDR2 FYNNEI. The CDR3 consists of 13 residues. With 3 bases removed from V and 5 bases from J, the gap between germline ends came to 10 bases. The CDR3 spells CASSEQGWTEAFF. CDR3 in DNA: TGTGCCAGCAGTGAGCAGGGATGGACTGAAGCTTTCTTT.

The chain joins TRBV27 to TRBJ1-4, with D unclear. V lost 9 bases to trimming and J lost 2 bases, with 13 bases between them. The length of the CDR3 is 14 residues. From germline, CDR1 is MNHEY and CDR2 SMNVEV (reference sequence). The CDR3 is CARPRMGTNEKLFF. In DNA, the CDR3 is TGTGCCAGGCCCCGGATGGGGACTAATGAAAAACTGTTTTTT.

J is TRBJ2-2 and V is TRBV18, with 8 bases matching TRBD1. CDR3 length: 15 residues. After removal of 3 bases from V and 1 base from J, the junction contained 1 base not matched to a gene. Germline lookup yields CDR1 KGHSH and CDR2 LQKENI. CDR3 sequence (DNA): TGTGCCAGCTCACCCGGACAGGGGAACACCGGGGAGCTGTTTTTT. This sequence encodes CASSPGQGNTGELFF.

The genes are TRBV18 and TRBJ2-1, with 8 bases aligning to TRBD2. Germline trimming cut 4 bases from V and 0 bases from J; bases unmatched to any gene: 5. There are 16 residues in the CDR3. CDR1 is KGHSH, CDR2 LQKENI, per germline. As DNA, the CDR3 is TGTGCCAGCTCACTATCTAGCGGGTCCTCCTACAATGAGCAGTTCTTC. Its translation is CASSLSSGSSYNEQFF.